These 13 T cell receptor beta chains came from one sample sequenced in a study of response to subunit inactivated influenza vaccine. MiXCR, run by TCRdb on the RT-PCR reads, gives a single entry per CDR3 protein. This table has over 650,000 distinct CDR3 sequences, roughly 18% appearing once. The sequencing used PBMCs from blood, collected 5 to 6 days after vaccination. These receptors all come from a man aged 50-60 years who received an inactivated influenza vaccine.

This clonotype was observed a handful of times. The chain has TRBV6-1 and TRBJ2-3; D call uncertain. This CDR3 has 15 residues. V was shortened by 2 bases and J by 4 bases, with 13 bases between the two germline ends. CDR1 is MNHNS and CDR2 is SASEGT in the germline V gene. CDR3 DNA sequence: TGTGCCAGCAGTGAATTTCAGCAGGCCCCAGATACGCAGTATTTT. As protein: CASSEFQQAPDTQYF.

V and J are TRBV12-3 or TRBV12-4 and TRBJ2-7; D remains ambiguous. The CDR3 has 13 residues. With 5 bases removed from V and 7 bases from J, the gap between germline ends came to 15 bases. The CDR3 nucleotides are TGTGCCAGCAGTCTGAGTCAGACGAGAGAGCAGTACTTC. Protein sequence: CASSLSQTREQYF.

This clonotype has just a few counts. The rearrangement uses TRBV2 and TRBJ1-5; D gene ambiguous. V was clipped by 7 bases and J by 3 bases, with 10 bases between them. The CDR3 extends over 13 amino acids. Germline CDR1 and CDR2: SNHLY and FYNNEI. CDR3 sequence (DNA): TGTGCCAGCAAGAGCACCTACAATCAGCCCCAGCATTTT. Encoded protein: CASKSTYNQPQHF.

There are a few counts of this clonotype. The chain is built from TRBV12-3 or TRBV12-4 and TRBJ1-5; possible D gene TRBD1, 5 bases. Trimming removed 6 bases from V and 2 bases from J, with 11 bases in between. This CDR3 comprises 14 residues. The CDR3 DNA reads TGTGCCAGCAGCACCCAGGGAGGCAATCAGCCCCAGCATTTT. It encodes CASSTQGGNQPQHF.

The CDR3 DNA sequence: TGTGCCAGCAGCTCCTCCAGGGGGAGCGCAGATACGCAGTATTTT. Its protein product is CASSSSRGSADTQYF. The chain uses TRBV7-3 and TRBJ2-3; 7 bases line up with TRBD1. The CDR3 consists of 15 residues. Germline-derived CDR1 and CDR2 are SGHTA and FQGTGA. V shed 4 bases, J shed 4 bases, and the junction held 8 bases outside the gene matches. The variable domain in full, completed from reference TRBV7-3 and TRBJ2-3, reads GAGVSQTPSNKVTEKGKYVELRCDPISGHTALYWYRQSLGQGPEFLIYFQGTGAADDSGLPNDRFFAVRPEGSVSTLKIQRTERGDSAVYLCASSSSRGSADTQYFGPGTRLTVL.

This clonotype has at least ten counts. The chain recombines TRBV6-1 with TRBJ1-6; D uncertain. Germline assignment: CDR1 MNHNS and CDR2 SASEGT. The V gene lost 2 bases and the J gene lost 8 bases, with 13 bases spanning the gap. This CDR3 contains 15 residues. The CDR3 region has the DNA TGTGCCAGCAGTGAACGAGGCCTCGGTGATTCACCCCTCCACTTT. Amino acids: CASSERGLGDSPLHF.

This chain uses TRBV10-3 with TRBJ2-1; TRBD2 aligns across 10 bases. Germline CDR1 reads ENHRY; CDR2 reads SYGVKD. Germline trimming cut 2 bases from V and 15 bases from J; bases unmatched to any gene: 7. This CDR3 has 13 amino acids. DNA for the CDR3: TGTGCCATCAGTGAGGAGCGGGAGGGCCGGCTGTTCTTC. Its translation: CAISEEREGRLFF.

A word on this clonotype: A much larger clone lies a single base off, so this may be a read error. The chain couples TRBV29-1 to TRBJ2-3, with 7 bases identical to TRBD1. The CDR3 extends over 14 amino acids. The V gene's germline CDR1 is SQVTM and CDR2 ANQGSEA. For the CDR3, the DNA is TGCAGCGTTGAAGCAGGGGGTATCGCAGATACGCATTATTTT. It codes for CSVEAGGIADTHYF.

V gene TRBV6-1 combines with J gene TRBJ1-5, with a tentative D call TRBD1 (5 bases). This CDR3 is built from 18 residues. V was cut by 1 base and J by 3 bases, with 19 bases left in between. Germline lookup yields CDR1 MNHNS and CDR2 SASEGT. DNA for the CDR3: TGTGCCAGCAGTGAAGTATTCAGGGATTACCTTTACAATCAGCCCCAGCATTTT. Encoded protein: CASSEVFRDYLYNQPQHF.

V usage is TRBV5-1 and J usage is TRBJ1-5; D remains ambiguous. V was clipped by 5 bases and J by 2 bases, with 11 bases between them. The V gene's germline CDR1 is SGHRS and CDR2 YFSETQ. CDR3 length equals 14 residues. The CDR3 here is CASSVAGGNQPQHF. The CDR3 region has the DNA TGCGCCAGCAGTGTGGCAGGTGGCAATCAGCCCCAGCATTTT. Full variable domain (rest looked up from reference TRBV5-1 and TRBJ1-5): KAGVTQTPRYLIKTRGQQVTLSCSPISGHRSVSWYQQTPGQGLQFLFEYFSETQRNKGNFPGRFSGRQFSNSRSEMNVSTLELGDSALYLCASSVAGGNQPQHFGDGTRLSIL.

V is TRBV20-1 and J is TRBJ2-2; D remains unclear. CDR1 DFQATT and CDR2 SNEGSKA come from the germline V gene (reference sequence). Trimming removed 3 bases at V and 2 bases at J, with 19 bases between. The CDR3 loop spans 17 amino acids. In nucleotides, the CDR3 is TGCAGTGCTAGGGATAGTAAACGTAATGGAAACACCGGGGAGCTGTTTTTT. Its translation is CSARDSKRNGNTGELFF.

The rearrangement uses TRBV27 and TRBJ2-5; 8 bases match TRBD1. The CDR3 is 19 residues long. Germline lookup yields CDR1 MNHEY and CDR2 SMNVEV (reference sequence). V was clipped by 3 bases and J by 1 base; unmatched bases: 16. As DNA, the CDR3 is TGTGCCAGCAGTTTGGGACGGATAGGGACAGGACTTTTCCAAGAGACCCAGTACTTC. Protein sequence: CASSLGRIGTGLFQETQYF.

This chain joins TRBV10-3 and TRBJ2-1, with TRBD2 matching over 8 bases. CDR3 size: 14 residues. The ends lost 10 bases at V and 7 bases at J; junction bases unmatched: 12. Germline-derived CDR1 and CDR2 are ENHRY and SYGVKD. CDR3 DNA: TGTGCCAGCCAGACGAGCGGGAGTTTTAATGAGCAGTTCTTC. This sequence encodes CASQTSGSFNEQFF.